Following are 10 T cell receptor beta chains from one sample sequenced in a study of T cell responses to AZD1222 COVID-19 vaccine. This table comes from immunoSEQ multiplex PCR, and its TCRdb copy is limited to in-frame clones, with some not included. The sample includes 130,000 or so clones, roughly nine tenths of them seen just once. Sequenced here: peripheral blood, sampled on day 0 of AZD1222 vaccination. The receptors shown here come from an adult in good health.

For the CDR3, the DNA is TGCGCCAGCAGCCAAGAATCCCCGGGGGACATGATGAAACTGTTTTTT. Translating it yields CASSQESPGDMMKLFF. The chain recombines TRBV4-3 with TRBJ1-4, with D possibly matching TRBD1 (6 bases). The germline V gene has CDR1 LGHNA and CDR2 YSLEER. This CDR3 is 16 amino acids long. Trimming cost V 0 bases and J 11 bases, with 19 bases left between them.

The chain combines TRBV5-4 with TRBJ1-6; D is uncertain. In germline, CDR1 is SGHNT, CDR2 YYREEE (reference sequence). V was trimmed by 4 bases and J by 6 bases, leaving 8 bases between them. This CDR3 is 13 amino acids long. CDR3 in amino acids: CASSPLPNSPLHF. CDR3 nucleotides: TGTGCCAGCAGCCCCTTACCTAATTCACCCCTCCACTTT.

This chain connects TRBV21-1 to TRBJ1-5; the table's D call, TRBD1, was not checked against the DNA. TRBV21-1 is recorded as a pseudogene. The CDR3 contains 13 residues. In nucleotides, the CDR3 is TGTGCCAGCGCCCGACAGGGTGAACAGCCCCAGCATTTT. As protein: CASARQGEQPQHF.

The count of this clone is one. The chain links TRBV5-1 to TRBJ2-2; D not resolved. The V and J ends lost 1 base and 6 bases respectively, with 7 bases between them. This CDR3 spans 13 amino acids. Germline V CDR1 and CDR2: SGHRS, YFSETQ. CDR3 coding DNA: TGCGCCAGCAGCTTGCAAGGAGCCGGGGAGCTGTTTTTT. Translated, it gives CASSLQGAGELFF. The entire variable domain, with the rest obtained from reference TRBV5-1 and TRBJ2-2, is as follows: KAGVTQTPRYLIKTRGQQVTLSCSPISGHRSVSWYQQTPGQGLQFLFEYFSETQRNKGNFPGRFSGRQFSNSRSEMNVSTLELGDSALYLCASSLQGAGELFFGEGSRLTVL.

The chain recombines TRBV18 with TRBJ1-2, with D uncertain. Looked up from germline, CDR1 is KGHSH and CDR2 is LQKENI. The CDR3 totals 12 residues. The V end lost 2 bases, the J end lost 8 bases, and 9 bases lay between the germline ends. CDR3 nucleotide sequence: TGTGCCAGCTCACCAAGGGTTGAGGGCTACACCTTC. Its translation is CASSPRVEGYTF. Drawing the rest from reference TRBV18 and TRBJ1-2, the complete variable domain is NAGVMQNPRHLVRRRGQEARLRCSPMKGHSHVYWYRQLPEEGLKFMVYLQKENIIDESGMPKERFSAEFPKEGPSILRIQQVVRGDSAAYFCASSPRVEGYTFGSGTRLTVV.

The chain recombines TRBV7-2 with TRBJ2-2, with D unclear. The CDR3 has 15 residues. CDR1 SGHTA and CDR2 FQGNSA come from the germline V gene. The V and J ends lost 1 base and 4 bases respectively, with 10 bases between them. CDR3 region: CASSLGVWSTGELFF. In DNA, the CDR3 is TGTGCCAGCAGCTTAGGGGTCTGGAGCACCGGGGAGCTGTTTTTT.

This chain uses TRBV5-6 with TRBJ1-2; D is perhaps TRBD1 (5 bases). CDR1 SGHDT and CDR2 YYEEEE come from the germline V gene. Trimming took 0 bases from V and 8 from J, leaving 8 bases between them. The CDR3 has 12 residues. The CDR3 spells CASSLGGIGYTF. As DNA, the CDR3 is TGTGCCAGCAGCTTGGGGGGGATAGGCTACACCTTC.

CDR3 DNA sequence: TGTGCCAGCGCCCCATCAGGTAGCTCCTACAATGAGCAGTTCTTC. It codes for CASAPSGSSYNEQFF. The rearrangement joins TRBV9 to TRBJ2-1; D gene uncertain. This CDR3 has 15 amino acids. Germline CDR1 is SGDLS and CDR2 is YYNGEE. Trimming took off 7 bases at V and 0 bases at J, with 14 bases between the two ends.

V is TRBV4-1 and J is TRBJ2-7; 10 bases are a match to TRBD2. CDR3 length: 15 amino acids. The junction had 3 bases not matched to a gene; V was cut back by 2 bases and J by 2 bases. CDR1 is MGHRA, CDR2 YSYEKL, per germline. CDR3 coding DNA: TGCGCCAGCAGCCAAATTAGCGGGGGGCCCTACGAGCAGTACTTC. As protein: CASSQISGGPYEQYF.

The chain joins TRBV5-1 to TRBJ2-2; D is unclear. Germline CDR1 and CDR2: SGHRS and YFSETQ. Trimming shortened V by 3 bases and J by 4 bases, and 7 bases separated the two germline ends. The CDR3 loop spans 13 amino acids. In DNA, the CDR3 is TGCGCCAGCAGCTCAGACATCACCGGGGAGCTGTTTTTT. Its translation is CASSSDITGELFF.